This TCR beta chain was captured in a study of blood T cell repertoires in COVID-19. The assay was immunoSEQ multiplex PCR, and TCRdb's table has in-frame clones only and misses some. The sample lists some 240,000 clones, less than 90% occurring once. With 4 bases clipped from V and 1 base from J, the junction kept 12 bases outside the gene matches. From germline, CDR1 is SGHDN and CDR2 FVKESK. CDR3 length: 17 residues. Sequencing used peripheral blood. The V call is TRBV14, the J call TRBJ1-1, with 7 bases matching TRBD1. This receptor was identified in a woman aged 40 to 49 who had recovered from COVID-19. The CDR3 DNA follows: TGTGCCAGCAGCCCTCCTTTTGTACAGGGGAGGAACACTGAAGCTTTCTTT. It is translated as CASSPPFVQGRNTEAFF.